This is a list of T cell receptor beta chains from one sample in a study of T cells after yellow fever vaccination. TCRdb reprocessed the 5' RACE reads with MiXCR, giving one entry per CDR3 protein. Here the sample spans a few hundred thousand distinct CDR3 sequences, approximately 9% being singletons. The sample in question was PBMCs, obtained on the day of the first yellow fever vaccination. These receptors were obtained from a man between 18 and 29 years old who received the YFV17D yellow fever vaccine. The CDR3 runs from the conserved cysteine through the conserved F or W. The D gene is left open where the match is weak. Expanded clones are given a class, and other clones once, few, many or no size at all.

>-|TRBJ2-1|TRBV5-1|many
CASSLGGYNEQFF
TGTGCTAGCAGCTTAGGAGGGTACAATGAGCAGTTCTTC
>-|TRBJ2-5|TRBV14|-
CASSLNKYRHRLETQYF
TGTGCCAGCAGCTTAAATAAATACCGACACAGGCTGGAGACCCAGTACTTC
>-|TRBJ1-1|TRBV20-1|-
CCARDLFQGLGTEAFF
TGCTGTGCTAGAGATCTCTTTCAGGGATTGGGCACTGAAGCTTTCTTT
>TRBD2|TRBJ2-1|TRBV20-1|few
CSAPRQRGVYNEQFF
TGCAGTGCCCCCAGACAGCGGGGGGTCTACAATGAGCAGTTCTTC
>-|TRBJ1-4|TRBV20-1|-
CSARDSKGGWGEKLFF
TGCAGTGCTAGAGATTCGAAAGGGGGATGGGGTGAAAAACTGTTTTTT
>-|TRBJ2-1|TRBV4-1|-
CASSQETEEWQFF
TGCGCCAGCAGCCAAGAAACAGAGGAATGGCAGTTCTTC
>-|TRBJ2-2|TRBV12-3/TRBV12-4|-
CASSDDPGVGELFF
TGTGCCAGCAGTGACGACCCGGGAGTCGGGGAGCTGTTTTTT
>-|TRBJ2-5|TRBV4-1|few
CASSQEGQGPYF
TGCGCCAGCAGCCAAGAAGGGCAGGGTCCGTACTTC
>-|TRBJ1-5|TRBV7-2|few
CASSPAAAGNQPQHF
TGTGCCAGCAGTCCGGCCGCGGCGGGCAATCAGCCCCAGCATTTT
>-|TRBJ1-6|TRBV7-2|-
CASSLNSYNSPLHF
TGTGCCAGCAGCTTAAACAGCTATAATTCACCCCTCCACTTT
>-|TRBJ2-7|TRBV12-3/TRBV12-4|few
CASSHARDLYEQYF
TGTGCCAGCAGCCATGCCCGGGACTTGTACGAGCAGTACTTC
>-|TRBJ1-2|TRBV5-1|few
CASSLSHTNYGYTF
TGCGCCAGCAGCTTGTCCCATACTAACTATGGCTACACCTTC
>TRBD2|TRBJ2-1|TRBV12-3/TRBV12-4|many
CASRAGGANEQFF
TGTGCCAGCAGAGCCGGGGGGGCTAATGAGCAGTTCTTC
>TRBD2|TRBJ2-5|TRBV6-5|-
CASSYPTSGSTGTQYF
TGTGCCAGCAGTTATCCGACTAGCGGATCCACGGGGACCCAGTACTTC
>TRBD1|TRBJ1-6|TRBV6-5|-
CASSYSGQGRSPLHF
TGTGCCAGCAGTTACTCTGGACAGGGTCGCTCACCCCTCCACTTT
>TRBD2|TRBJ2-5|TRBV18|many
CASLLGLEETQYF
TGTGCCAGCTTGCTTGGACTAGAAGAGACCCAGTACTTC
>-|TRBJ2-3|TRBV29-1|-
CSVEESPGYGTDTQYF
TGCAGCGTTGAAGAAAGTCCAGGGTATGGCACAGATACGCAGTATTTT
>-|TRBJ2-2|TRBV4-2|-
CASSPAVTTSNTGERFF
TGTGCCAGCAGCCCAGCCGTAACAACCTCGAACACCGGGGAGCGGTTTTTT
>-|TRBJ2-1|TRBV5-1|-
CASSSGYSGSYNEQFF
TGCGCCAGCAGCTCTGGGTACTCGGGCTCCTACAATGAGCAGTTCTTC
>TRBD2|TRBJ2-3|TRBV10-2|-
CASSESLTSLSTDTQYF
TGCGCCAGCAGTGAGTCGCTGACTAGCCTGAGCACAGATACGCAGTATTTT
>-|TRBJ2-5|TRBV5-1|few
CASSSGGSQETQYF
TGCGCCAGCAGCTCGGGGGGCAGTCAAGAGACCCAGTACTTC
>-|TRBJ2-7|TRBV12-3/TRBV12-4|-
CASSPQEASYEQYF
TGTGCCAGCAGCCCCCAAGAGGCTTCCTACGAGCAGTACTTC
>TRBD1|TRBJ1-6|TRBV4-1|many
CASSHPTAGTGGSPLHF
TGCGCCAGCAGCCATCCTACTGCCGGGACAGGGGGTTCACCCCTCCACTTT
>-|TRBJ1-2|TRBV20-1|many
CSASGGLHGYTF
TGCAGTGCTAGTGGCGGTCTTCACGGCTACACCTTC
>-|TRBJ2-5|TRBV28|-
CASSSDRLRVETQYF
TGTGCCAGCAGTTCCGACAGATTACGGGTAGAGACCCAGTACTTC
>-|TRBJ1-4|TRBV27|-
CASSSWTMPGEKLFF
TGTGCCAGCAGTTCCTGGACGATGCCGGGTGAAAAACTGTTTTTT
>-|TRBJ1-2|TRBV5-1|-
CASSLQGEDGYTF
TGCGCCAGCAGCCTACAGGGCGAGGATGGCTACACCTTC
>TRBD2|TRBJ2-1|TRBV5-4|few
CASSFIPYITSGANEQFF
TGTGCCAGCAGCTTTATACCGTATATTACTAGCGGGGCCAATGAGCAGTTCTTC
>-|TRBJ1-5|TRBV28|-
CASSSTAKGNQPQHF
TGTGCCAGCAGTAGCACGGCTAAGGGCAATCAGCCCCAGCATTTT
>-|TRBJ1-2|TRBV6-1|-
CASLEPREIYGYTF
TGTGCCAGCCTTGAACCCAGGGAGATCTATGGCTACACCTTC
>-|TRBJ1-4|TRBV5-1|few
CASGLQATNEKLFF
TGCGCCAGCGGGCTACAGGCAACTAATGAAAAACTGTTTTTT
>-|TRBJ1-2|TRBV7-2|many
CASSRAGGGYTF
TGTGCCAGCAGCAGGGCCGGCGGTGGCTACACCTTC
>-|TRBJ1-4|TRBV12-3/TRBV12-4|few
CASSLWQDFKLFF
TGTGCCAGCAGTTTATGGCAGGACTTTAAACTGTTTTTT
>-|TRBJ2-6|TRBV27|-
CASSQLGFGANVLTF
TGTGCCAGCAGCCAGCTAGGGTTTGGGGCCAACGTCCTGACTTTC
>-|TRBJ2-3|TRBV7-2|many
CASSLVDGSTDTQYF
TGTGCCAGCAGCTTAGTGGACGGGAGCACAGATACGCAGTATTTT
>-|TRBJ2-2|TRBV2|few
CAGERGTGELFF
TGTGCCGGGGAAAGGGGGACCGGGGAGCTGTTTTTT
>-|TRBJ2-1|TRBV4-2|-
CASSAISGGGGHNEQFF
TGTGCCAGCAGCGCAATTAGCGGAGGGGGAGGTCACAATGAGCAGTTCTTC
>TRBD1|TRBJ1-5|TRBV20-1|-
CCARGLTGGSNQPQHF
TGCTGTGCTAGAGGACTAACAGGGGGAAGCAATCAGCCCCAGCATTTT
>-|TRBJ2-7|TRBV7-6|-
CASSLGGSNYEQYF
TGTGCCAGCAGCTTAGGTGGATCAAACTACGAGCAGTACTTC
>TRBD2|TRBJ2-3|TRBV12-5|-
CASGSPWTSGTDTQYF
TGTGCTAGTGGGTCCCCGTGGACTAGCGGCACAGATACGCAGTATTTT
>-|TRBJ2-2|TRBV4-1|few
CASSRRTLGANAGELFF
TGCGCCAGCAGCCGACGTACTCTCGGCGCGAACGCCGGGGAGCTGTTTTTT
>-|TRBJ2-3|TRBV24-1|-
CATSDPKDTQYF
TGTGCCACCAGTGACCCTAAGGATACGCAGTATTTT
>TRBD2|TRBJ2-1|TRBV5-1|few
CASRQAGHSYNEQFF
TGCGCCAGCAGACAAGCGGGGCACTCCTACAATGAGCAGTTCTTC
>-|TRBJ2-3|TRBV29-1|-
CSLRGRVTDTQYF
TGCAGCCTGAGGGGGAGGGTGACAGATACGCAGTATTTT
>TRBD1|TRBJ1-2|TRBV20-1|once
CSARDLLRDSYGYTF
TGCAGTGCTAGAGATCTTCTCCGGGACAGCTATGGCTACACCTTC
>TRBD2|TRBJ2-5|TRBV7-2|few
CASSSASGEETQYF
TGTGCCAGCAGCTCCGCTAGCGGGGAAGAGACCCAGTACTTC
>TRBD2|TRBJ2-5|TRBV20-1|few
CSARDRGVLKTQYF
TGCAGTGCTAGAGACCGGGGGGTTTTGAAGACCCAGTACTTC
>-|TRBJ2-1|TRBV6-1|few
CASSEGTGLNNEQFF
TGTGCCAGCAGTGAAGGCACAGGGCTAAACAATGAGCAGTTCTTC
>-|TRBJ1-6|TRBV13|few
CASSTRYPMAPLHF
TGTGCCAGCAGCACCAGGTACCCTATGGCACCCCTCCACTTT
>-|TRBJ1-2|TRBV5-1|-
CASSAGPNYGYTF
TGCGCCAGCAGCGCCGGACCTAACTATGGCTACACCTTC
>-|TRBJ2-1|TRBV5-1|-
CASSSRPDSVNEQFF
TGCGCCAGCAGCTCCCGTCCCGACTCGGTGAATGAGCAGTTCTTC
>-|TRBJ2-2|TRBV12-3/TRBV12-4|many
CASVLTGGSGELFF
TGTGCCAGCGTTTTGACAGGTGGTTCCGGGGAGCTGTTTTTT
>-|TRBJ1-6|TRBV11-2|-
CASSFLGGSSPLHF
TGTGCCAGCAGCTTCCTAGGGGGGTCTTCACCCCTCCACTTT
>-|TRBJ1-5|TRBV3-1|many
CASSRGEWQPQHF
TGTGCCAGCAGCCGAGGGGAGTGGCAGCCCCAGCATTTT
>-|TRBJ1-5|TRBV20-1|-
CSASGGLGNQPQHF
TGCAGTGCTAGTGGGGGCTTGGGCAATCAGCCCCAGCATTTT
>-|TRBJ1-5|TRBV27|few
CASPVQPQHF
TGTGCCAGCCCTGTCCAGCCCCAGCATTTT
>TRBD1|TRBJ2-4|TRBV5-1|many
CASSSRTGPLAKNIQYF
TGCGCCAGCAGCTCACGGACAGGGCCACTAGCCAAAAACATTCAGTACTTC
>TRBD1|TRBJ1-1|TRBV5-1|-
CASSSPTGLATEAFF
TGCGCCAGCAGCTCACCGACAGGGTTGGCGACTGAAGCTTTCTTT